This TCR beta chain emerged from a study of molecular identifiers for immune sequencing clone quantification. TCRdb re-called the PCR reads through MiXCR, storing one row per CDR3 protein. The sample has roughly 100,000 distinct CDR3 sequences; about 35% are singletons. The CDR3 runs to 13 residues. The V and J ends lost 5 bases and 1 base respectively, with 9 bases between them. Germline loops: CDR1 SEHNR, CDR2 FQNEAQ (reference sequence). The sequencing sample was made of naive CD8+ T cells from blood, with Jurkat cell RNA spiked in. Indicated subset: FACS-sorted CD8+CD4-CCR7+CD45RA+ naive T cells. The origin of this receptor is a human donor in good health. Some libraries in this study had Jurkat cell RNA spiked in. The chain uses TRBV7-9 and TRBJ2-7; D unclear. CDR3 protein: CASSRPGSYEQYF. CDR3 sequence (DNA): TGTGCCAGCAGCCGTCCTGGGTCCTACGAGCAGTACTTC.